Following are 27 T cell receptor beta chains from one sample sequenced in a study of blood T cell repertoires in COVID-19. Sequencing used immunoSEQ multiplex PCR; TCRdb keeps in-frame clones, though not all of them. The data hold about 110,000 clones, with 88% observed a single time. Specimen: peripheral blood. These receptors all come from a man aged 45-60 years with active or convalescent COVID-19.

The chain has TRBV5-4 and TRBJ2-7; the D gene is possibly TRBD1 (6 bases). V was pared by 2 bases and J by 6 bases, with 12 bases between. The CDR3 has 13 amino acids. CDR1 SGHNT and CDR2 YYREEE come from the germline V gene (reference sequence). CDR3: CASSLGTNLEQYF. CDR3 in DNA: TGTGCCAGCAGCTTAGGGACAAACCTCGAGCAGTACTTC.

This chain joins TRBV19 and TRBJ1-2; tentative D call: TRBD1 (6 bases). Germline loops: CDR1 LNHDA, CDR2 SQIVND (reference sequence). The CDR3 contains 15 residues. Between the trimmed V and J ends, which lost 6 bases and 7 bases, there was a span of 21 bases. CDR3 sequence: CASSESAGQLPGYTF. CDR3 bases: TGTGCCAGTAGCGAGAGCGCAGGACAGTTACCTGGCTACACCTTC.

This rearrangement joins TRBV5-6 to TRBJ1-2; weak D call: TRBD1 (5 bases). V lost 2 bases, J lost 8 bases, and 13 bases lay in between. The germline V gene has CDR1 SGHDT and CDR2 YYEEEE. This CDR3 spans 13 amino acids. CDR3 in amino acids: CASSFLQGEGYTF. Written as DNA, the CDR3 is TGTGCCAGCAGCTTCTTGCAGGGTGAAGGCTACACCTTC. Variable domain in full (rest from reference TRBV5-6 and TRBJ1-2): DAGVTQSPTHLIKTRGQQVTLRCSPKSGHDTVSWYQQALGQGPQFIFQYYEEEERQRGNFPDRFSGHQFPNYSSELNVNALLLGDSALYLCASSFLQGEGYTFGSGTRLTVV.

The chain combines TRBV29-1 with TRBJ1-4; unclear D gene. Per germline, CDR1 SQVTM and CDR2 ANQGSEA. Trimming left V 4 bases short and J 7 bases short, with 7 bases between. The CDR3 is 11 amino acids. The CDR3 DNA follows: TGCAGCGTTGGCCCGAGTGAAAAACTGTTTTTT. Protein sequence: CSVGPSEKLFF. Full variable domain (outside the CDR3, taken from reference TRBV29-1 and TRBJ1-4): SAVISQKPSRDICQRGTSLTIQCQVDSQVTMMFWYRQQPGQSLTLIATANQGSEATYESGFVIDKFPISRPNLTFSTLTVSNMSPEDSSIYLCSVGPSEKLFFGSGTQLSVL.

J is TRBJ2-1 and V is TRBV19; D is perhaps TRBD2 (6 bases). The V gene's germline CDR1 is LNHDA and CDR2 SQIVND (reference sequence). There are 15 residues in the CDR3. Between the trimmed V and J ends, which lost 6 bases and 12 bases, there was a span of 24 bases. The chain's CDR3 is CASRGRTGAEGGQFF. As DNA, the CDR3 is TGTGCCAGTAGGGGACGGACCGGCGCGGAGGGTGGGCAGTTCTTC.

The chain combines TRBV7-9 with TRBJ2-2; D unresolved. Trimming took off 4 bases at V and 3 bases at J, with 12 bases between the two ends. Germline CDR1 is SEHNR and CDR2 is FQNEAQ (reference sequence). The CDR3 is 15 amino acids. CDR3 loop: CASSSSNTYTGELFF. CDR3 DNA: TGTGCCAGCAGCTCTTCAAACACGTACACCGGGGAGCTGTTTTTT.

The chain links TRBV4-1 to TRBJ2-5, with TRBD2 identical over 7 bases. The CDR3 is 17 residues long. Germline V lookup: CDR1 MGHRA, CDR2 YSYEKL. Unmatched junction bases numbered 12, after V lost 0 bases and J lost 5 bases. The CDR3 region is CASSQDRAGAKGETQYF. The DNA for the CDR3 is TGCGCCAGCAGCCAAGATAGGGCGGGAGCGAAGGGGGAGACCCAGTACTTC.

This rearrangement joins TRBV30 to TRBJ1-2; no clear D gene. V lost 0 bases and J lost 4, with 6 bases in between. The CDR3 spans 12 residues. Germline loops: CDR1 GTSNPN, CDR2 SVGIG (reference sequence). The CDR3 reads CAWSVRGYGYTF. The CDR3 coding sequence is TGTGCCTGGAGTGTGCGGGGCTATGGCTACACCTTC. The full variable domain, with the rest looked up from reference TRBV30 and TRBJ1-2, is SQTIHQWPATLVQPVGSPLSLECTVEGTSNPNLYWYRQAAGRGLQLLFYSVGIGQISSEVPQNLSASRPQDRQFILSSKKLLLSDSGFYLCAWSVRGYGYTFGSGTRLTVV.

V and J are TRBV7-9 and TRBJ2-7; D possibly corresponds to TRBD2 (5 bases). Germline V gene data show CDR1 as SEHNR and CDR2 as FQNEAQ (reference sequence). This CDR3 is 14 amino acids long. V dropped 3 bases and J dropped 2 bases, with 11 bases sitting between them. This CDR3 is CASSLYRGTYEQYF. The CDR3 DNA follows: TGTGCCAGCAGCTTGTACAGAGGGACCTACGAGCAGTACTTC.

The chain combines TRBV27 with TRBJ2-7; 10 bases are shared with TRBD2. Losses at the gene ends were 0 bases for V and 0 bases for J; bases not matched to a gene: 11. Germline V gene sequence: CDR1 MNHEY, CDR2 SMNVEV (reference sequence). The CDR3 has 19 amino acids. The DNA of the CDR3 is TGTGCCAGCAGTTTATCGTTCGTAGCGGGAGGAACTAGCTCCTACGAGCAGTACTTC. Its protein is CASSLSFVAGGTSSYEQYF.

This clone was detected once. The chain has TRBV18 and TRBJ2-5; the match to TRBD2 covers 11 bases. CDR3 length: 15 residues. Germline V gene lookup returns CDR1 KGHSH and CDR2 LQKENI. The V gene end was trimmed by 3 bases and the J gene end by 5 bases; junction bases not matched to a gene: 5. This chain's CDR3 is CASSPDASGRETQYF. In DNA, the CDR3 is TGTGCCAGCTCACCGGATGCTAGCGGGAGGGAGACCCAGTACTTC.

The rearrangement links TRBV19 to TRBJ2-2; TRBD1 agrees at 8 bases. V lost 3 bases to trimming and J lost 1 base; unmatched junction nucleotides: 4. The CDR3 has 16 residues. Per germline, CDR1 LNHDA and CDR2 SQIVND (reference sequence). CDR3 region: CASSITGTGNTGELFF. CDR3 sequence (DNA): TGTGCCAGTAGTATCACCGGGACAGGGAACACCGGGGAGCTGTTTTTT. The full variable domain, its missing parts supplied by reference TRBV19 and TRBJ2-2, is DGGITQSPKYLFRKEGQNVTLSCEQNLNHDAMYWYRQDPGQGLRLIYYSQIVNDFQKGDIAEGYSVSREKKESFPLTVTSAQKNPTAFYLCASSITGTGNTGELFFGEGSRLTVL.

The CDR3 nucleotides are TGTGCCAGCTCACCAGCCGACATCCACACAGATACGCAGTATTTT. This sequence encodes CASSPADIHTDTQYF. The rearrangement uses TRBV18 and TRBJ2-3; D is unresolved. CDR1 and CDR2 from the germline V gene are KGHSH and LQKENI. This CDR3 contains 15 residues. The ends were cut back, 2 bases at V and 2 bases at J, with 11 bases in the middle.

The chain recombines TRBV5-8 with TRBJ2-6; D perhaps matches TRBD2 (7 bases). The CDR3 extends over 17 amino acids. In germline, CDR1 is SGHTS, CDR2 YDEGEE. V was cut by 1 base and J by 2 bases, with 13 bases left in between. Here the CDR3 reads CASSLHWGGAGANVLTF. The CDR3 DNA follows: TGTGCCAGCAGCTTGCATTGGGGGGGCGCTGGGGCCAACGTCCTGACTTTC.

The J gene is TRBJ2-7, the V gene TRBV27; the D gene is possibly TRBD2 (6 bases). Trimming removed 4 bases at V and 3 bases at J, with 10 bases between. The germline gives CDR1 MNHEY, CDR2 SMNVEV (reference sequence). CDR3 length: 13 amino acids. The CDR3 nucleotides are TGTGCCAGCAGTTCCCTAGCGAGCTACGAGCAGTACTTC. It encodes CASSSLASYEQYF.

The chain uses TRBV28 and TRBJ2-3; TRBD2 might be the D (7 bases). The germline V and J ends were trimmed by 8 bases and 2 bases, with 17 bases remaining between them. Looked up from germline, CDR1 is MDHEN and CDR2 is SYDVKM. The CDR3 is 15 residues long. The CDR3 spells CASCKGGIITDTQYF. Written as DNA, the CDR3 is TGTGCCAGCTGTAAGGGGGGGATAATCACAGATACGCAGTATTTT.

This clone was counted only a few times. The chain recombines TRBV2 with TRBJ1-4, with 9 positions matching TRBD1. The trim removed 5 bases at V and 4 bases at J, leaving 5 bases unmatched. The CDR3 is 15 amino acids. Germline values: CDR1 SNHLY, CDR2 FYNNEI. The CDR3 DNA is TGTGCCAGCAGTCCGGACAGGGGCTTTAATGAAAAACTGTTTTTT. Protein product: CASSPDRGFNEKLFF.

The chain recombines TRBV6-5 with TRBJ2-7, with 8 nucleotides matching TRBD1. The length of the CDR3 is 15 residues. V lost 4 bases to trimming and J lost 2 bases; unmatched junction nucleotides: 7. Germline assignment: CDR1 MNHEY and CDR2 SVGAGI. This chain's CDR3 is CASSFDRGPTYEQYF. The CDR3 nucleotides are TGTGCCAGCAGTTTCGACAGGGGCCCGACCTACGAGCAGTACTTC.

The chain is built from TRBV3-1 (or the pseudogene TRBV3-2) and TRBJ1-5; D unresolved. Trimming stripped 0 bases from V and 7 bases from J, with 7 bases between. Per the germline V gene, CDR1 is LGHDT and CDR2 is YNNKEL (reference sequence). The CDR3 has 13 residues. The CDR3: CASSQDLEQPQHF. The CDR3 coding sequence is TGTGCCAGCAGCCAAGATTTAGAACAGCCCCAGCATTTT.

This chain uses TRBV24-1 with TRBJ1-5; TRBD1 is a possible D gene (5 bases). Germline V gene sequence: CDR1 KGHDR, CDR2 SFDVKD. V was pared by 6 bases and J by 2 bases, with 13 bases between. This CDR3 is 15 amino acids long. CDR3 sequence (DNA): TGTGCCACCAGTCGGGGGGGGTTAGGCAATCAGCCCCAGCATTTT. It codes for CATSRGGLGNQPQHF.

This sequence joins TRBV4-1 and TRBJ2-7; D perhaps matches TRBD1 (6 bases). From germline, CDR1 is MGHRA and CDR2 YSYEKL. The germline V and J ends were trimmed by 3 bases and 2 bases, with 20 bases remaining between them. This CDR3 is built from 17 residues. CDR3 in DNA: TGCGCCAGCAGCCAGACTACCAGGGGCTCCTACCCCTACGAGCAGTACTTC. Translated: CASSQTTRGSYPYEQYF.

The genes are TRBV4-2 and TRBJ2-2, with 8 bases identical to TRBD2. The CDR3 has 16 amino acids. Germline CDR1 is LGHNA and CDR2 is YNFKEQ. After removal of 2 bases from V and 4 bases from J, the junction contained 6 bases not matched to a gene. The chain's CDR3 is CASSQPSGRSTGELFF. The CDR3 bases are TGTGCCAGCAGCCAACCCAGCGGGAGAAGCACCGGGGAGCTGTTTTTT.

The chain uses TRBV6-5 and TRBJ1-6, with TRBD1 matching over 8 bases. This CDR3 has 14 amino acids. With V trimmed by 6 bases and J by 6 bases, 4 bases remained unmatched. Germline V gene sequence: CDR1 MNHEY, CDR2 SVGAGI. In DNA, the CDR3 is TGTGCCAGCAGCCAGCAGGGGGCTAATTCACCCCTCCACTTT. Translation: CASSQQGANSPLHF.

The chain recombines TRBV10-1 with TRBJ2-3; 7 bases are a match to TRBD2. Trimming at V came to 7 bases and at J to 0 bases, leaving 4 bases not matched to a gene. Per the germline V gene, CDR1 is WNHNN and CDR2 is SYGVQD (reference sequence). The CDR3 loop spans 14 amino acids. As DNA, the CDR3 is TGCGCCAGCAAAACTAGCGAAAGCACAGATACGCAGTATTTT. Translating it yields CASKTSESTDTQYF.

V usage is TRBV10-3 and J usage is TRBJ2-3; 7 bases map to TRBD1. The CDR3 is 15 residues long. Trimming at V came to 0 bases and at J to 4 bases, leaving 4 bases not matched to a gene. From germline, CDR1 is ENHRY and CDR2 SYGVKD. The CDR3 DNA reads TGTGCCATCAGTGAGTCTTCGAGGGGGCCAGATACGCAGTATTTT. Its protein is CAISESSRGPDTQYF.

CDR3 in amino acids: CASSYRVDSDEQYF. CDR3 coding DNA: TGTGCCAGCAGCTACAGGGTAGACTCTGACGAGCAGTACTTC. The chain has TRBV5-4 and TRBJ2-7, with D possibly TRBD1 on 6 matching bases. V lost 3 bases and J lost 5, with 15 bases in between. The CDR3 length is 14 residues. Germline V gene sequence: CDR1 SGHNT, CDR2 YYREEE (reference sequence).

The rearrangement joins TRBV6-5 to TRBJ2-2, with a weak D call TRBD1 (6 bases). The germline CDR1 and CDR2 sequences are MNHEY and SVGAGI. This CDR3 region has 14 residues. Trimming pared 6 bases from V and 1 base from J, leaving 9 bases between. CDR3 nucleotides: TGTGCCAGCAGACGGACAGAGAACACCGGGGAGCTGTTTTTT. The encoded protein is CASRRTENTGELFF.